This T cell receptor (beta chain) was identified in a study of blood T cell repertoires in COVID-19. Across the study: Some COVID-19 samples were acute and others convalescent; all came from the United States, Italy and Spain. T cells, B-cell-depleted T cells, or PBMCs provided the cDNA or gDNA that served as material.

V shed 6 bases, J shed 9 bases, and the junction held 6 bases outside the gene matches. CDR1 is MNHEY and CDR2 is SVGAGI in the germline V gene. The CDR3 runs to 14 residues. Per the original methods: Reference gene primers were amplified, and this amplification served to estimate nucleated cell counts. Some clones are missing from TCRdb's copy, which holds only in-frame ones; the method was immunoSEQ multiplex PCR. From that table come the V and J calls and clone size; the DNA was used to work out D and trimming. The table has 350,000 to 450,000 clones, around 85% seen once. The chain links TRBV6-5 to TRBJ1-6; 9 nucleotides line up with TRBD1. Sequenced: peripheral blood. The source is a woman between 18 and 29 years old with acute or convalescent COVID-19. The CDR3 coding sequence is TGTGCCAGCAGACTCGGGACAGGGACTTCACCCCTCCACTTT. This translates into CASRLGTGTSPLHF.